This is a list of T cell receptor beta chains from one sample in a study of neurological immune-mediated disorders. TCRdb redid the calling of the 5' RACE reads with MiXCR, one entry per CDR3 protein. This sample carries more than 75,000 distinct CDR3 sequences, around 10% of them seen once, and the ten largest clones take about 1.7%. Sample: PBMCs. The receptors were sampled from a man aged 35 to 55 in good health. CDR3s leave out the opening cysteine and the closing phenylalanine or tryptophan. Each record gives: V gene, clone size, CDR3 protein. Clone size appears in some rows only: once, few, many, or a class for an expanded clone.

V: TRBV3-1
size: many
CDR3: ASSQEGAGEGFNEQY

V: TRBV5-1
size: many
CDR3: ASSLGPPEGTYNSPLH

V: TRBV25-1
size: many
CDR3: ASSGLGSDEQY

V: TRBV11-2
size: many
CDR3: ASSPQAGSSYNEQF

V: TRBV5-6
size: many
CDR3: ASSLGPQAAYEQY

V: TRBV5-1
size: many
CDR3: ASSSGQGGYTEAF

V: TRBV4-2
size: many
CDR3: ASSLGSYNEQF

V: TRBV20-1
size: many
CDR3: SAPGVIEAF

V: TRBV20-1
size: many
CDR3: SARIRGPYEQY

V: TRBV28
size: many
CDR3: ASSRGTSGTSEQY

V: TRBV7-9
size: many
CDR3: ASSLATTEAF

V: TRBV5-1
size: many
CDR3: ASSPGTGGPNSPLH

V: TRBV10-3
size: many
CDR3: AISGPAGEGNEQF

V: TRBV20-1
size: once
CDR3: SATSAGGGNYEY

V: TRBV20-1
size: many
CDR3: SARAILSLGTGNYEQY

V: TRBV10-1
size: NA
CDR3: ASSTDRVGELF

V: TRBV24-1
size: many
CDR3: ATSSSGNYNEQF

V: TRBV27
size: few
CDR3: ASSLGDSASPLH

V: TRBV5-5
size: few
CDR3: ASSAIYSNQPQH

V: TRBV14
size: many
CDR3: ASSQWAAGELF

V: TRBV5-4
size: NA
CDR3: ASSSGAGMNTEAF

V: TRBV5-1
size: many
CDR3: ASSLSSGVYNEQF

V: TRBV7-6
size: few
CDR3: ASSLAVGNGYT

V: TRBV20-1
size: NA
CDR3: SVAGVRTGELF

V: TRBV15
size: many
CDR3: ATSSTELAGRQETQY

V: TRBV25-1
size: many
CDR3: ASSATGTLNTEAF

V: TRBV3-1
size: many
CDR3: ASSQDRASGNAASTDTQY

V: TRBV7-2
size: many
CDR3: ASSSAKTVNYGYT

V: TRBV3-1
size: many
CDR3: ASSPNSYEQY

V: TRBV20-1
size: many
CDR3: SASQGGINEQY

V: TRBV27
size: NA
CDR3: ASSTFTVAGGTMPTDTQY

V: TRBV5-5
size: many
CDR3: ASSLGDRGYGYT

V: TRBV3-1
size: many
CDR3: ASSLISGTRAQY

V: TRBV5-1
size: many
CDR3: ASSPDARRNTEAF

V: TRBV7-9
size: medium-sized
CDR3: ASTTQAGTSGILSNTQY

V: TRBV12-3/TRBV12-4
size: many
CDR3: ASSLPEGGGGKETQY

V: TRBV7-9
size: many
CDR3: ASSLPGLDEKLF

V: TRBV9
size: many
CDR3: ASRNPRESENTEAF

V: TRBV7-9
size: NA
CDR3: ASTLRQNNPGNTIY

V: TRBV20-1
size: many
CDR3: SAPGGTANQPQH

V: TRBV2
size: many
CDR3: ASSEARYTYEQY

V: TRBV13
size: NA
CDR3: ASSFGESGGLEETQY

V: TRBV5-1
size: many
CDR3: ASSLETGNGYT

V: TRBV5-1
size: many
CDR3: ASSFITGVDPSGANVLT

V: TRBV18
size: NA
CDR3: ASSHGGGYNEQF

V: TRBV5-1
size: many
CDR3: ASSTSGVWADTQY